The 26 T cell receptor beta chains listed next were all sequenced from one sample in a study of cytomegalovirus exposure and HLA in healthy donors. Method: immunoSEQ multiplex PCR; TCRdb's copy keeps in-frame clones and lacks some. The sample holds around 190,000 clones, around nine tenths seen once. Specimen: PBMCs. The receptors shown here come from a man aged 25-45 years in good health and CMV-seropositive.

The chain links TRBV25-1 to TRBJ2-1, with 10 bases that match TRBD1. CDR1 is MGHDK, CDR2 SYGVNS, per germline. J was trimmed by 6 bases and V by 4 bases; bases with no gene match: 6. The CDR3 is 15 amino acids. In DNA form, the CDR3 reads TGTGCCAGCAGTGTGCTGGACAGGGGGGCCAATGAGCAGTTCTTC. This codes for CASSVLDRGANEQFF.

This sequence joins TRBV11-1 and TRBJ2-1, with D unresolved. V lost 2 bases, J lost 4 bases, and 24 bases lay in between. Per germline, CDR1 SGHAT and CDR2 FQDESV (reference sequence). CDR3 length: 19 residues. CDR3 bases: TGTGCCAGCAGCTTATTAGTCTCGAGATGGGGTACAGAATACAATGAGCAGTTCTTC. Translation gives CASSLLVSRWGTEYNEQFF.

V usage is TRBV6-6 and J usage is TRBJ1-1; 7 bases fit TRBD1. V lost 2 bases and J lost 11; bases outside the gene matches: 5. Germline assignment: CDR1 MNHNY and CDR2 SVGAGI (reference sequence). This CDR3 has 12 amino acids. CDR3 in amino acids: CASSYGGQTAFF. The CDR3 DNA is TGTGCCAGCAGTTACGGGGGACAGACGGCTTTCTTT.

Only one count was recorded for this clone. This sequence joins TRBV27 and TRBJ1-5; a possible D gene is TRBD1 (5 bases). CDR1 MNHEY and CDR2 SMNVEV come from the germline V gene (reference sequence). Trimming took off 6 bases at V and 2 bases at J, with 17 bases between the two ends. This CDR3 region has 16 residues. The CDR3 sequence: CASSFTWGEGNQPQHF. Written as DNA, the CDR3 is TGTGCCAGCAGCTTTACCTGGGGCGAGGGCAATCAGCCCCAGCATTTT.

This clone was observed at least ten times. The gene calls are TRBV7-2 and TRBJ2-7; the D call may be TRBD1 or TRBD2 (5 bases each). The germline V gene encodes CDR1 SGHTA and CDR2 FQGNSA. The CDR3 extends over 15 amino acids. The V end was cut by 1 base, the J end by 4 bases, with 14 bases between. The CDR3 region is CASSLGGRTFYEQYF. Here the CDR3 DNA reads TGTGCCAGCAGCTTAGGGGGACGGACCTTTTACGAGCAGTACTTC.

The rearrangement links TRBV11-2 to TRBJ2-1, with TRBD2 matching over 13 bases. J was trimmed by 9 bases and V by 5 bases; bases with no gene match: 7. The CDR3 loop spans 15 amino acids. Germline loops: CDR1 SGHAT, CDR2 FQNNGV. As DNA, the CDR3 is TGTGCCAGCAGCCTAACTAGCGGGGGGGCCGGTGAGCAGTTCTTC. This translates into CASSLTSGGAGEQFF.

The chain carries TRBV5-4 and TRBJ1-3; the D is unclear. CDR1 is SGHNT, CDR2 YYREEE, per germline (reference sequence). This CDR3 has 12 residues. Trimming took off 10 bases at V and 0 bases at J, with 8 bases between the two ends. The CDR3 DNA reads as TGTGCCCACGGCAGCTCTGGAAACACCATATATTTT. Its translation is CAHGSSGNTIYF.

The V call is TRBV9, the J call TRBJ1-5; 7 positions agree with TRBD1. Looked up from germline, CDR1 is SGDLS and CDR2 is YYNGEE. The CDR3 is 15 amino acids. The V gene end was trimmed by 4 bases and the J gene end by 0 bases; junction bases not matched to a gene: 4. The CDR3 region has the DNA TGTGCCAGCAGCCTGACAGGGAATAGCAATCAGCCCCAGCATTTT. This codes for CASSLTGNSNQPQHF.

This sequence joins TRBV2 and TRBJ2-5; 13 bases are shared with TRBD2. The CDR3 totals 14 residues. The J segment lost 6 bases and the V segment lost 10 bases, leaving 8 bases of the junction unmatched. Germline loops: CDR1 SNHLY, CDR2 FYNNEI. CDR3 amino acids: CATTRGLAGQTQYF. As DNA, the CDR3 is TGTGCCACCACCCGGGGACTAGCGGGGCAGACCCAGTACTTC.

The V call is TRBV5-6, the J call TRBJ2-3; 8 nucleotides match TRBD1. The CDR3 runs 15 residues. Trimming cost V 0 bases and J 3 bases; bases outside gene matches: 3. CDR1 and CDR2 from the germline V gene are SGHDT and YYEEEE. The CDR3 sequence: CASSLGTGRTDTQYF. The CDR3 DNA reads TGTGCCAGCAGCTTGGGGACAGGGAGGACAGATACGCAGTATTTT.

This chain links TRBV5-6 with TRBJ1-2, with D unresolved. The length of the CDR3 is 15 residues. CDR1 SGHDT and CDR2 YYEEEE come from the germline V gene. The germline V and J ends were trimmed by 6 bases and 8 bases, with 23 bases remaining between them. The CDR3 coding sequence is TGTGCCAGCACCCTACGCGGGGTACGGAACGGAGGCTACACCTTC. Protein: CASTLRGVRNGGYTF. Supplemented by reference TRBV5-6 and TRBJ1-2, the full variable domain reads DAGVTQSPTHLIKTRGQQVTLRCSPKSGHDTVSWYQQALGQGPQFIFQYYEEEERQRGNFPDRFSGHQFPNYSSELNVNALLLGDSALYLCASTLRGVRNGGYTFGSGTRLTVV.

Only a few counts were recorded for this clone. V and J are TRBV9 and TRBJ2-3; TRBD1 is a possible D gene (5 bases). In germline, CDR1 is SGDLS, CDR2 YYNGEE. Trimming left V 4 bases short and J 6 bases short, with 12 bases between. The CDR3 loop spans 13 amino acids. CDR3 in amino acids: CASSQRGADTQYF. CDR3 nucleotide sequence: TGTGCCAGCAGCCAAAGGGGCGCGGATACGCAGTATTTT.

The chain has TRBV11-2 and TRBJ1-1, with D uncertain. The CDR3 has 12 amino acids. The germline gives CDR1 SGHAT, CDR2 FQNNGV. Trimming removed 5 bases at V and 7 bases at J, with 11 bases between. The CDR3 DNA is TGTGCCAGCAGCCAGATGGGGTATGAAGCTTTCTTT. It specifies CASSQMGYEAFF.

The chain uses TRBV7-2 and TRBJ2-7; D gene uncertain. The germline CDR1 and CDR2 sequences are SGHTA and FQGNSA. The V end lost 2 bases, the J end lost 4 bases, and 12 bases lay between the germline ends. This CDR3 comprises 14 residues. The CDR3 is CASSLPESGYEQYF. CDR3 nucleotide sequence: TGTGCCAGCAGCTTACCGGAATCTGGGTACGAGCAGTACTTC.

This clone was counted only a few times. The chain is built from TRBV5-1 and TRBJ2-4; D may be TRBD1 (7 bases). The CDR3 consists of 15 residues. The germline gives CDR1 SGHRS, CDR2 YFSETQ. Trimming removed 5 bases from V and 5 bases from J, with 17 bases in between. The CDR3 DNA sequence: TGCGCCAGCAGGGAAGGGGGCGGGACAGAAAACATTCAGTACTTC. Translated, it gives CASREGGGTENIQYF.

V is TRBV6-5 and J is TRBJ2-3, with D unresolved. From germline, CDR1 is MNHEY and CDR2 SVGAGI. The V gene lost 5 bases and the J gene lost 5 bases, with 17 bases spanning the gap. The CDR3 length is 15 residues. CDR3 sequence reads: CASSPVGPTGDTQYF. The CDR3 region has the DNA TGTGCCAGCAGTCCAGTCGGGCCGACCGGAGATACGCAGTATTTT.

V gene TRBV11-3 combines with J gene TRBJ2-7; a possible D gene is TRBD1 (6 bases). Between the trimmed V and J ends, which lost 0 bases and 2 bases, there was a span of 11 bases. This CDR3 has 15 residues. In germline, CDR1 is SGHNT, CDR2 YENEEA. The CDR3 is CASSLDPGDTYEQYF. The CDR3 DNA sequence: TGTGCCAGCAGCTTAGACCCAGGGGATACCTACGAGCAGTACTTC.

The rearrangement links TRBV14 to TRBJ2-7; 8 bases map to TRBD2. V shed 1 base, J shed 3 bases, and the junction held 5 bases outside the gene matches. The CDR3 loop spans 15 amino acids. Germline CDR1 SGHDN, CDR2 FVKESK. In DNA, the CDR3 is TGTGCCAGCAGCCAAGTAGAGCGGGAGATCTACGAGCAGTACTTC. Translation gives CASSQVEREIYEQYF.

The V and J genes are TRBV10-3 and TRBJ2-1; tentatively, D is TRBD1 (5 bases). Germline CDR1 and CDR2: ENHRY and SYGVKD. The CDR3 covers 14 residues. V dropped 2 bases and J dropped 7 bases, with 12 bases sitting between them. DNA of the CDR3: TGTGCCATCAGTGAGGAGGTAAAGGGGAATGAGCAGTTCTTC. Translated: CAISEEVKGNEQFF.

The chain links TRBV6-5 to TRBJ1-3; no definite D call. V dropped 6 bases and J dropped 0 bases, with 9 bases sitting between them. The CDR3 covers 14 residues. The V gene's germline CDR1 is MNHEY and CDR2 SVGAGI. The CDR3: CASRKTASGNTIYF. In DNA form, the CDR3 reads TGTGCCAGCAGAAAGACGGCCTCTGGAAACACCATATATTTT.

The rearrangement links TRBV11-3 to TRBJ1-6; D possibly corresponds to TRBD1 (5 bases). CDR1 and CDR2 from the germline V gene are SGHNT and YENEEA. Trimming stripped 5 bases from V and 10 bases from J, with 12 bases between. The CDR3 loop spans 13 amino acids. CDR3 sequence (DNA): TGTGCCAGCAGCCCCGGGGCTATCTCACCCCTCCACTTT. Translation: CASSPGAISPLHF. The full variable domain, completed using reference TRBV11-3 and TRBJ1-6, is EAGVVQSPRYKIIEKKQPVAFWCNPISGHNTLYWYLQNLGQGPELLIRYENEEAVDDSQLPKDRFSAERLKGVDSTLKIQPAELGDSAVYLCASSPGAISPLHFGNGTRLTVT.

V usage is TRBV5-1 and J usage is TRBJ2-7, with TRBD1 identical over 7 bases. The trim removed 7 bases at V and 2 bases at J, leaving 6 bases unmatched. The length of the CDR3 is 13 residues. From germline, CDR1 is SGHRS and CDR2 YFSETQ. The CDR3 nucleotides are TGCGCCAGCGGAGATACAGGGGCCTACGAGCAGTACTTC. This sequence encodes CASGDTGAYEQYF.

The chain couples TRBV27 to TRBJ1-5, with TRBD1 identical over 10 bases. With V trimmed by 5 bases and J by 11 bases, 9 bases remained unmatched. This CDR3 has 14 amino acids. Per the germline V gene, CDR1 is MNHEY and CDR2 is SMNVEV (reference sequence). CDR3 in DNA: TGTGCCAGCAGTGCCGGGACAGGGGTAAGAGCCCAGCATTTT. As protein: CASSAGTGVRAQHF.

The chain has TRBV11-3 and TRBJ2-1; D not certain. Trimming shortened V by 2 bases and J by 6 bases, and 5 bases separated the two germline ends. CDR1 is SGHNT, CDR2 YENEEA, per germline. This CDR3 comprises 12 residues. The CDR3: CASSLSRNEQFF. In nucleotides, the CDR3 is TGTGCCAGCAGCTTAAGCCGCAATGAGCAGTTCTTC.

This chain links TRBV28 with TRBJ1-1; TRBD1 aligns across 7 bases. The CDR3 length is 16 residues. The V segment lost 5 bases and the J segment 0 bases; nucleotides outside the gene matches: 9. Germline-derived CDR1 and CDR2 are MDHEN and SYDVKM. CDR3 region: CASSPPTGRMNTEAFF. The CDR3, as DNA: TGTGCCAGCAGTCCACCGACAGGGCGAATGAACACTGAAGCTTTCTTT.

The rearrangement uses TRBV7-9 and TRBJ2-1; 8 nucleotides agree with TRBD2. Per germline, CDR1 SEHNR and CDR2 FQNEAQ (reference sequence). V lost 1 base to trimming and J lost 4 bases; unmatched junction nucleotides: 3. The CDR3 totals 15 residues. DNA of the CDR3: TGTGCCAGCAGCTTAGAACTAGCGGTATACAATGAGCAGTTCTTC. Its protein is CASSLELAVYNEQFF.